This T cell receptor beta chain stems from a study of blood T cell repertoires in COVID-19. Study information: The samples span acute and convalescent COVID-19 from the United States, Italy and Spain. PBMCs, B-cell-depleted T cells, or T cells provided the cDNA or gDNA that made up the material.

From germline, CDR1 is SNHLY and CDR2 FYNNEI. This CDR3 has 14 residues. V shed 4 bases and J 3 bases; nucleotides not matched to a gene: 6. As originally analysed: By means of reference gene primer amplification, nucleated cell counts were estimated. Here immunoSEQ multiplex PCR was the method, and the copy in TCRdb shows in-frame clones only, minus some. For V, J and clone size, that table is used; D and trimming come from the DNA. The sample shows some 45,000 clones, roughly nine tenths of them seen only once. This TCR was recovered from a human donor in a cohort sampled during active COVID-19. This chain uses TRBV2 with TRBJ2-7, with 7 bases lining up with TRBD2. Specimen: peripheral blood. The CDR3 is CASSVGGGRYEQYF. The CDR3 DNA is TGTGCCAGCAGTGTTGGCGGGGGACGCTACGAGCAGTACTTC.